This T cell receptor (beta chain) was sequenced for a study of blood T cell repertoires in COVID-19. Germline values: CDR1 LNHDA, CDR2 SQIVND (reference sequence). The CDR3 is 16 residues long. Trimming stripped 6 bases from V and 1 base from J, with 16 bases between. Data came from immunoSEQ multiplex PCR; TCRdb stores just in-frame clones and leaves some out. The data hold 100,000 to 120,000 clones, with around 85% observed a single time. The sample was peripheral blood. This rearrangement joins TRBV19 to TRBJ1-5; D gene uncertain. The origin of this receptor is a human donor in a cohort sampled during active COVID-19. The CDR3 sequence: CASSPTEGGSNQPQHF. The DNA of the CDR3 is TGTGCCAGTAGCCCTACGGAGGGAGGGAGCAATCAGCCCCAGCATTTT.